These 3 T cell receptor beta chains originate from one sample sequenced in a study of blood T cells in healthy people across ages. A sample-barcoded 5' primer and a J-beta primer mix were used in a second PCR of roughly 7 to 11 cycles. TCRdb reanalysed the 5' RACE reads using MiXCR and keeps one entry per CDR3 protein. The sample has around 1.5 million distinct CDR3 sequences, around 39% seen once. The specimen was blood. Receptors were obtained from a woman under 30 in good health.

This rearrangement joins TRBV7-9 to TRBJ2-7; perhaps TRBD2 as D (5 bases). The better agreement between TRBJ2-5 and the DNA end casts doubt on the J call. CDR1 is SEHNR and CDR2 is FQNEAQ in the germline V gene (reference sequence). The CDR3 has 18 amino acids. For the CDR3, the DNA is TGTGCCAGCAGCCCCTGGTTGGGGAGACCCCTTTCGGGAGAGACCCAGTACTTC. It yields the protein CASSPWLGRPLSGETQYF.

In this sample, this clonotype turned up many times. V usage is TRBV29-1 and J usage is TRBJ2-5; 10 bases are a match to TRBD1. The CDR3 length is 14 residues. With V trimmed by 5 bases and J by 4 bases, 7 bases remained unmatched. The germline CDR1 and CDR2 sequences are SQVTM and ANQGSEA. CDR3 nucleotide sequence: TGCAGCGTTTCGGGACAGGGGACGGGAGAGACCCAGTACTTC. Protein product: CSVSGQGTGETQYF. The full variable domain, with the rest looked up from reference TRBV29-1 and TRBJ2-5, is SAVISQKPSRDICQRGTSLTIQCQVDSQVTMMFWYRQQPGQSLTLIATANQGSEATYESGFVIDKFPISRPNLTFSTLTVSNMSPEDSSIYLCSVSGQGTGETQYFGPGTRLLVL.

The CDR3 DNA reads TGTGCCAGCAGCTGGACTAGCGGGGGCTCTAGCACAGATACGCAGTATTTT. Translated: CASSWTSGGSSTDTQYF. V and J are TRBV7-8 and TRBJ2-3; 13 nucleotides align to TRBD2. From germline, CDR1 is SGHVS and CDR2 FQNEAQ. V lost 4 bases, J lost 0 bases, and 4 bases stayed unmatched. The CDR3 has 17 residues.